This paragraph covers one TCR beta chain sequence. The sample originates from a study of blood T cell repertoires in COVID-19. On the study more broadly: Collection of acute and convalescent COVID-19 samples took place in the United States, Italy and Spain.

In germline, CDR1 is SGHAT, CDR2 FQNNGV. The trim removed 3 bases at V and 3 bases at J, leaving 9 bases unmatched. The CDR3 sequence is 17 residues long. Produced via immunoSEQ multiplex PCR; TCRdb's table is partial and in-frame only. The sample holds approximately 200,000 clones; approximately 80% are singletons and the top ten take around a tenth. The sequencing input was PBMCs or T cells enriched from blood (not recorded which). The clonotype comes from a man aged 40-55 years who had recovered from COVID-19. V usage is TRBV11-2 and J usage is TRBJ2-7; the match to TRBD2 covers 12 bases. CDR3 in amino acids: CASSLTSGGISYYEQYF. The CDR3, as DNA: TGTGCCAGCAGCTTGACTAGCGGGGGAATATCCTACTACGAGCAGTACTTC.